What follows describes a single T cell receptor beta chain. Its target is not known. V was trimmed by 3 bases and J by 0 bases, leaving 8 bases between them. The CDR3 covers 14 residues. From germline, CDR1 is SNHLY and CDR2 FYNNEI. The sample originates from a study of shared clonotypes between healthy human individuals. Overall study context: Three CD4 naive, three CD4 memory, two CD8 naive and one CD8 memory plate were used per donor. Points from the study as a whole: With a few donors compared, roughly 5% of naive CD4 clonotypes were shared. Naive subsets generally had larger estimated richness than memory subsets.

It was at deep level that the assay was run. Libraries were prepared by immunoSEQ multiplex PCR; TCRdb keeps only in-frame clonotypes and omits some of them. The sample lists about 1,500,000 clones, roughly 97% occurring once. The TCR was taken from a man aged 25-45 years in good health. The rearrangement joins TRBV2 to TRBJ2-5; no clear D. Sequencing input: naive CD4+ T cells sorted from blood. Subset: CD45RA+ positively selected. The CDR3 coding sequence is TGTGCCAGCAGTGAGGAACAATACCAAGAGACCCAGTACTTC. Amino acid sequence: CASSEEQYQETQYF.